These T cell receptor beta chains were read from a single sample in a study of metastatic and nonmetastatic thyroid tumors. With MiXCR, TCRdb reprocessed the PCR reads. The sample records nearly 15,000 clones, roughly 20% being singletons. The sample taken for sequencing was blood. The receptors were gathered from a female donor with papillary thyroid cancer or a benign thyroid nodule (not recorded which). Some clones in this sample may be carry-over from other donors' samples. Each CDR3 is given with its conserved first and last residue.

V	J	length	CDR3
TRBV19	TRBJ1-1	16	CASRPGDRFMNTEAFF
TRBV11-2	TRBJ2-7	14	CASSFSPSGYEQYF
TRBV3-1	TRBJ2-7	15	CASSQVLRDSYEQYF
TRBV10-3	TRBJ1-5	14	CVICPGGGDEPQHF
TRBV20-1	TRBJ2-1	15	CSARPLAGPMNEQFF
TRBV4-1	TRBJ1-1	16	CASSKGQGEVNTEAFF
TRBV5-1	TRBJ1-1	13	CASSLLGGIEAFF
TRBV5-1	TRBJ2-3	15	CASSLDRGGPDTQYF
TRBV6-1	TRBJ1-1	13	CASRRTGSTEAFF
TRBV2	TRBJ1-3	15	CASSRGQFSGNTIYF
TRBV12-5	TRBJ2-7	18	CASGPPQGPYPGAYEQYF
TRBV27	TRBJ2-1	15	CASSSGTRIYNEQFF
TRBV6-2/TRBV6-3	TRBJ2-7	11	CASYRGSEQYF
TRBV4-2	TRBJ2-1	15	CASSHRREVYNEQFF
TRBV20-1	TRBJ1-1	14	CSAYNPRGGTEAFF
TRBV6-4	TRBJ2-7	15	CASSDRDRSSYEQYF
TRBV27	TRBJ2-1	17	CASSLKRLAGGVDEQFF
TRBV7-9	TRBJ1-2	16	CASSPLDSARTYGYTF
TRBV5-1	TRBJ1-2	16	CASSDRTDRAGDGYTF
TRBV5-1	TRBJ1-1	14	CASSLDGQDTEAFF
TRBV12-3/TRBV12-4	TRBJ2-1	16	CVSSSRGGAINNEQFF
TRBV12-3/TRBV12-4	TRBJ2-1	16	CASSPRLAGGRVEQFF
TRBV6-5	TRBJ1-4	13	CAGGVQIGEKLFF
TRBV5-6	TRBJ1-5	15	CASSKTLGHNQPQHF
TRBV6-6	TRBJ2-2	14	CASSYEGYTGELFF
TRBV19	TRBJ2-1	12	CASSMTGTEQFF
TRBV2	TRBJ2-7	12	CASNEVGDEQYF
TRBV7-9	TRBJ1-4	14	CASSPTGTIEKLFF
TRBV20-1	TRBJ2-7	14	CSAPPRGGSYEQYF
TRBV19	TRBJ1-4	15	CASSSPGGLDEKLFF
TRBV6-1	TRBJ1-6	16	CASRIYREQWNSPLHF
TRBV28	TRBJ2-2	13	CASSLVITGELFF
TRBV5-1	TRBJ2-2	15	CASSVTGGDTGELFF
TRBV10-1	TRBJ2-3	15	CASNPGGRAGDTQYF
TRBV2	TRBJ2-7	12	CASSRAPDEQYF
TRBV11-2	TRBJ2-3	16	CASSLNSEPSTDTQYF
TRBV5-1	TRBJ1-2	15	CASSLAGGLIDGYTF
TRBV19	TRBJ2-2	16	CASRFSGGLNTGELFF
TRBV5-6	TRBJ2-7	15	CASIVTGTSFNEQYF
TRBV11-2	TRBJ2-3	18	CASSKKLGLADSKDTQYF
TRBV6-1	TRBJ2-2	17	CASSEWTGGANTGELFF
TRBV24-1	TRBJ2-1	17	CAASDLRLDLPHNEQFF